This T cell receptor beta chain was identified in a study of spatial heterogeneity in lung cancer. Time point denoted: sample taken at primary tumor resection. Whole RNA obtained from tumor, nontumor lung or frozen PBMC underwent sequencing without sorting. The donor group consisted of 72 patients who had untreated, early-stage non-small cell lung cancer. On each TCR cDNA molecule, a unique molecular identifier was present. TCRdb fed the 5' RACE reads into MiXCR, producing one record per CDR3 protein. The sample shows about 12,000 distinct CDR3 sequences, roughly 6.2% of them seen only once. Trimming at V came to 5 bases and at J to 1 base, leaving 6 bases not matched to a gene. CDR1 and CDR2 from the germline V gene are DFQATT and SNEGSKA (reference sequence). This CDR3 contains 14 residues. This clonotype counts as medium-sized.

The TCR was taken from a male donor with early-stage non-small cell lung cancer. The input for sequencing was normal lung tissue next to the tumor, taken at surgery. The gene calls are TRBV20-1 and TRBJ1-2; 8 bases are shared with TRBD1. CDR3: CSAPGQGRNYGYTF. The CDR3 nucleotides are TGCAGTGCTCCAGGACAGGGCCGTAACTATGGCTACACCTTC.